This entry concerns a single T cell receptor (beta chain). Other DNA sequences in this specimen translate into the identical CDR3. Germline V lookup: CDR1 MNHEY, CDR2 SVGAGI. The CDR3 runs to 16 residues. V lost 3 bases to trimming and J lost 5 bases; unmatched junction nucleotides: 8. The record originates from a study of blood T cell repertoires in COVID-19. Study in general: The study drew acute and convalescent COVID-19 samples from the United States, Italy and Spain.

Per the original data handling: Estimation of nucleated cell counts relied on the amplification of reference gene primers. TCRdb's table, derived via immunoSEQ multiplex PCR, lists solely in-frame clones and lacks some. V and J calls and clone size are as listed in that table; D and trimming were resolved from the DNA. The table has fewer than 60,000 clones, over 80% seen once; the top ten hold 10% to 13%. The J gene is TRBJ2-2, the V gene TRBV6-5, with 8 bases lining up with TRBD1. Sequencing input: peripheral blood. This TCR derives from a man younger than 45 with COVID-19, enrolled during active disease. The CDR3 is CASSYRTGMNTGELFF. The CDR3 DNA is TGTGCCAGCAGTTATCGGACAGGGATGAATACCGGGGAGCTGTTTTTT.